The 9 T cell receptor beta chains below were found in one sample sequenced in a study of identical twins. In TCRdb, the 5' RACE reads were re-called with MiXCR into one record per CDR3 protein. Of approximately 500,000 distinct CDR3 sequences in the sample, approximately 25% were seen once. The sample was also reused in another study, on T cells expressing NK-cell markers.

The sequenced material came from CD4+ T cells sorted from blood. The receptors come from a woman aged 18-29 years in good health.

Here the CDR3 reads CASTRTSGGAVTYF. DNA for the CDR3: TGTGCCAGCACCAGGACTAGCGGGGGGGCGGTCACGTATTTT. The chain links TRBV6-1 to TRBJ2-3, with 15 positions matching TRBD2. V was clipped by 7 bases and J by 14 bases; unmatched bases: 10. The V gene's germline CDR1 is MNHNS and CDR2 SASEGT. The CDR3 extends over 14 amino acids.

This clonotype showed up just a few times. CDR3 in DNA: TGTGCCAGCAGTTACTCGCTATCTAATGAGCAGTTCTTC. Its translation: CASSYSLSNEQFF. The chain recombines TRBV6-5 with TRBJ2-1; unclear D gene. The CDR3 contains 13 residues. CDR1 and CDR2 (germline): MNHEY, SVGAGI. The V and J ends lost 0 bases and 7 bases respectively, with 7 bases between them.

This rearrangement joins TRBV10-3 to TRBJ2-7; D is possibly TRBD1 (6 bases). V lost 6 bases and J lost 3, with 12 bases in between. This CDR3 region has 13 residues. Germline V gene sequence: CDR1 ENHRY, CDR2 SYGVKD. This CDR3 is CAISRDTYYEQYF. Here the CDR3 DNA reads TGTGCCATCAGCCGGGACACCTACTACGAGCAGTACTTC.

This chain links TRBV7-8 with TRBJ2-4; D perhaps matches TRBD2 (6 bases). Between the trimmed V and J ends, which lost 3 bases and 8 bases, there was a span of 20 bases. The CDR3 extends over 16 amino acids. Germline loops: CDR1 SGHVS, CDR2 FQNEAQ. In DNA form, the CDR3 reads TGTGCCAGCAGCTTGGGACGAGGGAGGTTGTTAGACATTCAGTACTTC. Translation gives CASSLGRGRLLDIQYF. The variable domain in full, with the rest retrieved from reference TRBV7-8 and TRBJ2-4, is GAGVSQSPRYKVAKRGQDVALRCDPISGHVSLFWYQQALGQGPEFLTYFQNEAQLDKSGLPSDRFFAERPEGSVSTLKIQRTQQEDSAVYLCASSLGRGRLLDIQYFGAGTRLSVL.

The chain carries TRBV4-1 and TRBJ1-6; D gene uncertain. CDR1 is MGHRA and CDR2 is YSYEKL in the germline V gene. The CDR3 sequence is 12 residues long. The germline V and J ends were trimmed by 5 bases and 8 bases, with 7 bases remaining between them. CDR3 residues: CASSTRDSPLHF. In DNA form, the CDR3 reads TGCGCCAGCAGCACCCGGGATTCACCCCTCCACTTT.

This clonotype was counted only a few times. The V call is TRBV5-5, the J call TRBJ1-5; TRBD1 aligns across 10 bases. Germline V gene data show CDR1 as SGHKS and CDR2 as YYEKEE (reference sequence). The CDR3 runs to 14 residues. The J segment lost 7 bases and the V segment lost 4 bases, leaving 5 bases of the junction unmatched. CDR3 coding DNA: TGTGCCAGCAGCGGCGGACAGGGGGAACAGCCCCAGCATTTT. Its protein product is CASSGGQGEQPQHF.

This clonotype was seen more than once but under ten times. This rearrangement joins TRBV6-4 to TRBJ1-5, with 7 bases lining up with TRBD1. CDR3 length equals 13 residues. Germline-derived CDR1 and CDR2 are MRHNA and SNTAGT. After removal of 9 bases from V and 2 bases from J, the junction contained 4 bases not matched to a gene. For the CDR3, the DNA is TGTGCCAGTTGCGACAGGGGCAATCAGCCCCAGCATTTT. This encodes CASCDRGNQPQHF.

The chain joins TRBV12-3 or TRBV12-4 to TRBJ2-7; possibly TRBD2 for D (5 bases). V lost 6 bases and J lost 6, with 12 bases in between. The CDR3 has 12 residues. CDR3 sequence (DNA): TGTGCCAGCAGCACCGCCGCGGGCGAGCAGTACTTC. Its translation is CASSTAAGEQYF.

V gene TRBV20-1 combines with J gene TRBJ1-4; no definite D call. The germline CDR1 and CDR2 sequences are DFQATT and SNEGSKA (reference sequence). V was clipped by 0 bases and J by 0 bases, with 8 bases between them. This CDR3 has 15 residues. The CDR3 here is CSAREMAATNEKLFF. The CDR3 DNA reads TGCAGTGCTAGAGAGATGGCGGCAACTAATGAAAAACTGTTTTTT.